This TCR beta chain was recovered during a study of Graves' ophthalmopathy and Graves' hyperthyroidism. Study-wide findings and caveats: Among thyroid clonotypes expanded above 0.001 frequency, most also appeared in blood. Discriminating ophthalmopathy from stable hyperthyroidism, a 13-signature model attained a sensitivity of under 90% and a specificity of just under 84%.

RNA transcripts served as template for amplifying TCR beta CDR3 sequences. First-round RT-PCR employed HTBI primers, with a second-round multiplex PCR after it. TCRdb used MiXCR to reprocess the multiplex PCR reads, holding one entry per CDR3 protein. The sample has roughly 700,000 distinct CDR3 sequences, roughly two fifths seen once. Moderate-to-severe activity, CAS at least 3, NOSPECS at least 4 and duration under 3 months characterized donors with ophthalmopathy. Symptoms, serum thyroxine and TRAb, thyroid ultrasound, and orbital computed tomography formed the diagnostic basis. The germline V and J ends were trimmed by 1 base and 3 bases, with 6 bases remaining between them. Germline V gives CDR1 LNHNV, CDR2 YYDKDF (reference sequence). The CDR3 runs 14 residues. Worth noting for this clonotype: Its antigen is undetermined. A much larger clone differs from this one at a single base, so this may be a read error.

The receptor's source is an adult man with Graves' ophthalmopathy. Material for sequencing was peripheral blood. The rearrangement links TRBV15 to TRBJ2-2; D is undetermined. The CDR3 nucleotides read TGTGCCACCAGCAGAGGATTTGACACCGGGGAGCTGTTTTTT. Protein: CATSRGFDTGELFF.